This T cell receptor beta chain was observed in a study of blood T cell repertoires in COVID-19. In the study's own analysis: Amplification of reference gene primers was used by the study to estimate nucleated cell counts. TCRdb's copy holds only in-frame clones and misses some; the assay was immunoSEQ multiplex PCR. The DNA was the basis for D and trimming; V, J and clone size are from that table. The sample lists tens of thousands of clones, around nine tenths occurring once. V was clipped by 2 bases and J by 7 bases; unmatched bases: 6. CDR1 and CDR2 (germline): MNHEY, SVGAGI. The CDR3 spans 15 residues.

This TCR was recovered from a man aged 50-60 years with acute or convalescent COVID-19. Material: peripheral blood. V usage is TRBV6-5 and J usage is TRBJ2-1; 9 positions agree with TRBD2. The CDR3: CASSYLAGGVNEQFF. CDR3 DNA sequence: TGTGCCAGCAGTTACCTGGCGGGAGGGGTAAATGAGCAGTTCTTC.